This TCR beta chain was sequenced in a study of blood T cell repertoires in COVID-19. How the authors handled the data: How many nucleated cells were present was estimated from reference gene primer amplification. Using immunoSEQ multiplex PCR, the repertoire was profiled, and TCRdb retains in-frame clones only, with some absent. V, J and clone size derive from that table, while D and trimming were established from the DNA sequence. Among 250,000 to 300,000 clones listed, around four fifths were seen once. Note on this clone: The same CDR3 also results from other DNA sequences found in this sample.

The TCR sequence derives from a man at least 80 years old with acute or convalescent COVID-19. Sequenced input: peripheral blood.

The CDR3 DNA follows: TGCGCCAGCAGCCTGGGGTCCGGGGGGACAGATACGCAGTATTTT. It encodes CASSLGSGGTDTQYF. The chain couples TRBV5-1 to TRBJ2-3; 7 nucleotides line up with TRBD2. The germline CDR1 and CDR2 sequences are SGHRS and YFSETQ. J was trimmed by 3 bases and V by 4 bases; bases with no gene match: 8. This CDR3 is 15 amino acids long.